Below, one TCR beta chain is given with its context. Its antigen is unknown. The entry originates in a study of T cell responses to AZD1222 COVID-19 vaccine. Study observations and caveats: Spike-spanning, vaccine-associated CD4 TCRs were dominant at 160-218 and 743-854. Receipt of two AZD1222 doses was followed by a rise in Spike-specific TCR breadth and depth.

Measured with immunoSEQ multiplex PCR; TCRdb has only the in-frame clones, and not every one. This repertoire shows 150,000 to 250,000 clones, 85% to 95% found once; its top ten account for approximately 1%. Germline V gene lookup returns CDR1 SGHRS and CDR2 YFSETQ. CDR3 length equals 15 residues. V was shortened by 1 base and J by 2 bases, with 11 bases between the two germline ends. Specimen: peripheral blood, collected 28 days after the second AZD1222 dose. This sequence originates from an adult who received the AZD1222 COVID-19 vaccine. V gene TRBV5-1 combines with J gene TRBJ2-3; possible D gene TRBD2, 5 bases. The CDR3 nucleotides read TGCGCCAGCAGCTTGCCGGGGTCCCTCACAGATACGCAGTATTTT. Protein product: CASSLPGSLTDTQYF.